Following are 25 T cell receptor beta chains from one sample sequenced in a study of shared clonotypes between healthy human individuals. Measured with immunoSEQ multiplex PCR; TCRdb has only the in-frame clones, and not every one. The sample carries more than 2 million clones, roughly 94% recorded once. The naive CD8 subset, CD45RO-negative cells positively selected for CCR7, excluded terminally differentiated effector memory CD45RA+ cells. The sequencing sample was made of naive CD8+ T cells sorted from blood. The receptors come from a young man in good health.

For this clone: Other DNA sequences from this sample encode an identical CDR3 as well. V and J are TRBV5-4 and TRBJ2-7, with D possibly TRBD1 on 5 matching bases. CDR1 SGHNT and CDR2 YYREEE come from the germline V gene (reference sequence). This CDR3 contains 13 residues. Trimming cost V 0 bases and J 2 bases, with 6 bases left between them. CDR3 in amino acids: CASSLGGPYEQYF. CDR3 nucleotides: TGTGCCAGCAGCTTGGGGGGCCCCTACGAGCAGTACTTC.

The rearrangement joins TRBV7-9 to TRBJ2-3; TRBD2 aligns across 8 bases. V trimming: 0 bases; J trimming: 4 bases; junction bases outside the gene matches: 6. CDR1 is SEHNR, CDR2 FQNEAQ, per germline (reference sequence). The CDR3 has 16 residues. CDR3: CASSLAPGGGADTQYF. CDR3 in DNA: TGTGCCAGCAGCTTAGCTCCGGGAGGGGGGGCAGATACGCAGTATTTT.

The chain carries TRBV19 and TRBJ2-3; 14 nucleotides agree with TRBD2. The CDR3 runs 16 residues. CDR1 and CDR2 (germline): LNHDA, SQIVND (reference sequence). V trimming: 6 bases; J trimming: 6 bases; junction bases outside the gene matches: 8. CDR3 nucleotides: TGTGCCAGTAGCGAGACTAGCGGGGGGGCCTGGGATACGCAGTATTTT. Translated: CASSETSGGAWDTQYF.

There are a few counts of this clone. The rearrangement joins TRBV19 to TRBJ2-3; D ambiguous. V gave up 3 bases and J gave up 5 bases, with 3 bases separating them. The CDR3 covers 11 residues. Germline CDR1 and CDR2: LNHDA and SQIVND (reference sequence). The CDR3 loop reads CASSMGDTQYF. For the CDR3, the DNA is TGTGCCAGTAGTATGGGAGATACGCAGTATTTT.

With respect to this clone: The sample carries other DNA sequences with the same CDR3. The chain combines TRBV5-6 with TRBJ2-1; tentatively, D is TRBD1 (5 bases). Germline CDR1 is SGHDT and CDR2 is YYEEEE. The CDR3 covers 12 residues. Trimming removed 2 bases at V and 7 bases at J, with 7 bases between. Here the CDR3 DNA reads TGTGCCAGCAGCTTAGGGGTAAATGAGCAGTTCTTC. As protein: CASSLGVNEQFF.

In its sample, this clone was seen once. The V gene is TRBV9, the J gene TRBJ1-1, with a tentative D call TRBD1 (5 bases). The CDR3 covers 15 residues. V lost 3 bases and J 4 bases, leaving 16 bases between the germline ends. CDR1 and CDR2 from the germline V gene are SGDLS and YYNGEE. CDR3 DNA: TGTGCCAGCAGCGGGACGGGGGATTTGCCCACTGAAGCTTTCTTT. Its translation is CASSGTGDLPTEAFF.

This clone was counted between two and nine times. The genes are TRBV20-1 and TRBJ1-1; no clear D. CDR3 length: 11 amino acids. V lost 6 bases and J lost 5, with 10 bases in between. Germline CDR1 DFQATT, CDR2 SNEGSKA (reference sequence). The CDR3 here is CSAVEWTEAFF. CDR3 sequence (DNA): TGCAGTGCCGTCGAATGGACTGAAGCTTTCTTT.

The V gene is TRBV10-1, the J gene TRBJ2-3; D may be TRBD1 (5 bases). Germline CDR1 is WNHNN and CDR2 is SYGVQD (reference sequence). The CDR3 has 16 amino acids. Trimming cost V 2 bases and J 2 bases, with 14 bases left between them. CDR3 loop: CASSETAGNPTDTQYF. The CDR3 coding sequence is TGCGCCAGCAGTGAGACGGCAGGGAACCCCACAGATACGCAGTATTTT.

The rearrangement links TRBV5-4 to TRBJ2-7; the match to TRBD1 covers 7 bases. With 7 bases clipped from V and 3 bases from J, the junction kept 7 bases outside the gene matches. Germline CDR1 and CDR2: SGHNT and YYREEE (reference sequence). This CDR3 region has 13 residues. The DNA of the CDR3 is TGTGCCAGCGGGTTAGGGGGCGGCTACGAGCAGTACTTC. Its translation: CASGLGGGYEQYF.

This chain uses TRBV2 with TRBJ1-2; D is perhaps TRBD1 (6 bases). Germline CDR1 reads SNHLY; CDR2 reads FYNNEI. The CDR3 sequence is 18 residues long. The V end lost 7 bases, the J end lost 0 bases, and 24 bases lay between the germline ends. The CDR3: CASTTRGGLASANYGYTF. Written as DNA, the CDR3 is TGTGCCAGCACCACGAGGGGGGGACTGGCCTCAGCTAACTATGGCTACACCTTC. Full variable domain (remainder filled in from reference TRBV2 and TRBJ1-2): EPEVTQTPSHQVTQMGQEVILRCVPISNHLYFYWYRQILGQKVEFLVSFYNNEISEKSEIFDDQFSVERPDGSNFTLKIRSTKLEDSAMYFCASTTRGGLASANYGYTFGSGTRLTVV.

The chain combines TRBV9 with TRBJ2-7; TRBD1 matches at 7 bases. This CDR3 is built from 15 residues. V was clipped by 0 bases and J by 2 bases; unmatched bases: 5. The germline V gene has CDR1 SGDLS and CDR2 YYNGEE. CDR3 coding DNA: TGTGCCAGCAGCGTAGAGGGGACAGCGCCCTACGAGCAGTACTTC. Translation gives CASSVEGTAPYEQYF.

V gene TRBV21-1 combines with J gene TRBJ2-5; the listed D gene, TRBD2, was not tested against the DNA. TRBV21-1 is labeled a pseudogene. This CDR3 comprises 16 residues. In nucleotides, the CDR3 is TGTGCCAGCAGCAAAGATAGGGGGGGCCGGGAGGAGACCCAGTACTTC. Protein: CASSKDRGGREETQYF.

The chain has TRBV4-1 and TRBJ2-3, with 7 bases that match TRBD1. J was trimmed by 5 bases and V by 1 base; bases with no gene match: 6. The CDR3 sequence is 15 residues long. Germline assignment: CDR1 MGHRA and CDR2 YSYEKL. The CDR3 spells CASSQAYRGIDTQYF. Here the CDR3 DNA reads TGCGCCAGCAGCCAAGCTTACAGGGGTATAGATACGCAGTATTTT.

This chain links TRBV5-8 with TRBJ2-7; D may correspond to TRBD1 or TRBD2 (5 bases each). V lost 0 bases and J lost 6, with 16 bases in between. Germline V gene data show CDR1 as SGHTS and CDR2 as YDEGEE. This CDR3 is built from 15 residues. The CDR3 spells CASSLGGVGDFEQYF. Written as DNA, the CDR3 is TGTGCCAGCAGCTTGGGAGGGGTAGGGGATTTCGAGCAGTACTTC.

The gene calls are TRBV7-6 and TRBJ2-1; unclear D gene. V was cut by 1 base and J by 6 bases, with 13 bases left in between. The CDR3 spans 15 residues. Germline loops: CDR1 SGHVS, CDR2 FNYEAQ. This CDR3 is CASSLGFPIPNEQFF. The CDR3, as DNA: TGTGCCAGCAGCTTAGGTTTCCCTATTCCCAATGAGCAGTTCTTC.

The chain combines TRBV6-6 with TRBJ2-3; D not certain. Germline V lookup: CDR1 MNHNY, CDR2 SVGAGI (reference sequence). Trimming pared 1 base from V and 0 bases from J, leaving 11 bases between. The CDR3 loop spans 16 amino acids. The DNA of the CDR3 is TGTGCCAGCAGTTACTTTGCGGTTACTAGCACAGATACGCAGTATTTT. As protein: CASSYFAVTSTDTQYF.

The chain combines TRBV5-1 with TRBJ2-7, with TRBD1 identical over 7 bases. Germline CDR1 and CDR2: SGHRS and YFSETQ. Trimming removed 4 bases from V and 4 bases from J; junction bases left unmatched: 11. This CDR3 region has 15 residues. The CDR3 DNA reads as TGCGCCAGCAGCAACTCCGGGACAGATTTTTACGAGCAGTACTTC. Translated, it gives CASSNSGTDFYEQYF.

The V gene is TRBV7-9, the J gene TRBJ2-7; D is ambiguous. V was trimmed by 2 bases and J by 0 bases, leaving 14 bases between them. CDR1 is SEHNR, CDR2 FQNEAQ, per germline (reference sequence). CDR3 length equals 16 residues. CDR3 loop: CASSLSNTGLSYEQYF. DNA for the CDR3: TGTGCCAGCAGCTTATCTAATACTGGCCTCTCCTACGAGCAGTACTTC.

The chain combines TRBV23-1 with TRBJ2-5; perhaps TRBD2 as D (5 bases). TRBV23-1 is identified as an open reading frame with a role that is uncertain. The CDR3 covers 18 residues. The V end lost 2 bases, the J end lost 1 base, and 20 bases lay between the germline ends. CDR3 DNA sequence: TGCGCCAGCAGTCAACGGCGGATTCGTGGGAGACGCCAAGAGACCCAGTACTTC. Encoded protein: CASSQRRIRGRRQETQYF.

This clone was counted once. The sample carries other DNA sequences with the same CDR3. The chain carries TRBV27 and TRBJ2-2; a possible D gene is TRBD1 (6 bases). V was clipped by 3 bases and J by 4 bases, with 9 bases between them. CDR1 and CDR2 from the germline V gene are MNHEY and SMNVEV (reference sequence). The CDR3 extends over 14 amino acids. The CDR3: CASSLGQGTGELFF. CDR3 nucleotides: TGTGCCAGCAGTTTGGGACAAGGCACCGGGGAGCTGTTTTTT.

This chain links TRBV5-4 with TRBJ1-1, with TRBD1 as a possible D gene (6 bases). Germline V gives CDR1 SGHNT, CDR2 YYREEE (reference sequence). The CDR3 totals 15 residues. Trimming shortened V by 2 bases and J by 4 bases, and 15 bases separated the two germline ends. The DNA of the CDR3 is TGTGCCAGCAGCTTCGGGACAAGCGGCGGCACTGAAGCTTTCTTT. Translating it yields CASSFGTSGGTEAFF.

This clone has a single count. The chain joins TRBV4-1 to TRBJ2-7; perhaps TRBD1 as D (5 bases). The germline V and J ends were trimmed by 2 bases and 0 bases, with 8 bases remaining between them. Germline V gene lookup returns CDR1 MGHRA and CDR2 YSYEKL. This CDR3 region has 14 residues. CDR3 bases: TGCGCCAGCAGCCAAATAGGGGCCTCCTACGAGCAGTACTTC. Amino acid sequence: CASSQIGASYEQYF.

The J gene is TRBJ2-7, the V gene TRBV29-1, with D maybe TRBD1 (5 bases). CDR1 SQVTM and CDR2 ANQGSEA come from the germline V gene. This CDR3 is 13 amino acids long. The ends were cut back, 4 bases at V and 4 bases at J, with 14 bases in the middle. DNA of the CDR3: TGCAGCGTTGCTCAGGGTTACAGGTACGAGCAGTACTTC. Amino acid sequence: CSVAQGYRYEQYF.

The rearrangement uses TRBV19 and TRBJ1-2; 8 positions match TRBD1. Trimming cost V 5 bases and J 2 bases; bases outside gene matches: 10. The CDR3 is 16 residues long. CDR1 is LNHDA and CDR2 is SQIVND in the germline V gene (reference sequence). The CDR3 nucleotides are TGTGCCAGTAGTCCAGAGGGGACAGGCTCCAACTATGGCTACACCTTC. Its translation is CASSPEGTGSNYGYTF.

The V gene is TRBV30, the J gene TRBJ1-2, with 8 positions matching TRBD1. Germline CDR1 is GTSNPN and CDR2 is SVGIG (reference sequence). The V gene end was trimmed by 2 bases and the J gene end by 5 bases; junction bases not matched to a gene: 13. CDR3 length equals 16 residues. For the CDR3, the DNA is TGTGCCTGGAGTCGGGCAGGGGGCGCGTTATGGTATGGCTACACCTTC. Protein sequence: CAWSRAGGALWYGYTF.